The TCR beta chain under discussion was sequenced for a study of OX40 agonist ivuxolimab in advanced cancers. Study overall: Patients in dose escalation had liver, melanoma, kidney or head and neck cancers. Partial responses were seen in three patients, one with hepatocellular carcinoma and two with cutaneous melanoma. Under the entry rules, prior anti-PD-1, anti-PD-L1 or anti-CTLA-4 therapy was allowed, and about 40% had some.

Points from the study as a whole: With doses of 0.1 to 3.0 mg/kg, CD4+ and CD8+ blood T cells had undergone clonal expansion by week 6.

In regard to this clone: Its antigen remains unidentified.

Germline V CDR1 and CDR2: SEHNR, FQNEAQ (reference sequence). The CDR3 totals 15 residues. V lost 1 base to trimming and J lost 2 bases, with 9 bases between them. Produced via immunoSEQ multiplex PCR; TCRdb's table is partial and in-frame only. Seen here are about 82,000 clones, roughly nine tenths observed once, and the top ten hold about 0.4%. This receptor was identified in an adult with an advanced solid tumor such as melanoma, head and neck, liver or kidney cancer. This chain connects TRBV7-9 to TRBJ2-1; no firm D call. The sequenced sample was CD4+ or CD8+ T cells sorted from blood, obtained in a trial of the OX40 agonist ivuxolimab. CDR3 loop: CASSLVLGAYNEQFF. The CDR3 DNA follows: TGTGCCAGCAGCTTAGTACTCGGAGCCTACAATGAGCAGTTCTTC.